A selection of T cell receptor beta chains follows, all from one sample in a study of blood T cells in healthy people across ages. TCRdb redid the calling of the 5' RACE reads with MiXCR, one entry per CDR3 protein. The repertoire holds over 1.5 million distinct CDR3 sequences, with approximately 50% as singletons. Material: blood. These receptors all come from a woman in her thirties or forties in good health. Each CDR3 is given with its conserved first and last residue. The order of the fields is clone size, D gene, J gene, V gene, CDR3 protein, CDR3 DNA. The D gene is left open where the match is weak. Size is stated for part of the rows, as once, few or many counts, or as a class when the clone is expanded.

abundance: .
d_gene: TRBD2
j_gene: TRBJ2-1
v_gene: TRBV27
CDR3aa: CASSLLPRLAGDLYNEQFF
CDR3nt: TGTGCCAGCAGTTTACTGCCCCGACTAGCGGGGGACCTCTACAATGAGCAGTTCTTC

abundance: few
d_gene: .
j_gene: TRBJ2-6
v_gene: TRBV20-1
CDR3aa: CSVKPSGANVLTF
CDR3nt: TGCAGTGTCAAGCCCTCTGGGGCCAACGTCCTGACTTTC

abundance: .
d_gene: TRBD2
j_gene: TRBJ2-3
v_gene: TRBV3-1
CDR3aa: CASSQGIAGGLADTQYF
CDR3nt: TGTGCCAGCAGCCAAGGGATAGCGGGGGGGCTGGCGGATACGCAGTATTTT

abundance: .
d_gene: TRBD2
j_gene: TRBJ2-7
v_gene: TRBV4-3
CDR3aa: CASSQESSGGSSYEQYF
CDR3nt: TGCGCCAGCAGCCAAGAATCTAGCGGGGGGAGCTCCTACGAGCAGTACTTC

abundance: .
d_gene: .
j_gene: TRBJ1-6
v_gene: TRBV7-2
CDR3aa: CASRRVTNSPLHF
CDR3nt: TGTGCCAGTCGTAGGGTCACGAATTCACCCCTCCACTTT

abundance: .
d_gene: TRBD1
j_gene: TRBJ1-2
v_gene: TRBV18
CDR3aa: CASSPMGQENYGYTF
CDR3nt: TGTGCCAGCTCACCGATGGGACAGGAAAACTATGGCTACACCTTC

abundance: .
d_gene: .
j_gene: TRBJ2-1
v_gene: TRBV9
CDR3aa: CASSGLYYEQFF
CDR3nt: TGTGCCAGCAGCGGACTATATTATGAGCAGTTCTTC

abundance: .
d_gene: TRBD2
j_gene: TRBJ2-1
v_gene: TRBV20-1
CDR3aa: CGASLAGGPETQFF
CDR3nt: TGCGGTGCTAGCTTAGCGGGGGGGCCAGAGACCCAGTTCTTC

abundance: .
d_gene: TRBD1
j_gene: TRBJ1-2
v_gene: TRBV20-1
CDR3aa: CSAQGTGDFGYTF
CDR3nt: TGCAGTGCTCAAGGGACAGGGGACTTTGGCTACACCTTC

abundance: once
d_gene: .
j_gene: TRBJ2-1
v_gene: TRBV20-1
CDR3aa: CSAGPNNEQFF
CDR3nt: TGCAGTGCTGGTCCTAACAATGAGCAGTTCTTC

abundance: few
d_gene: .
j_gene: TRBJ2-3
v_gene: TRBV9
CDR3aa: CASSVGAGLSTDTQYF
CDR3nt: TGTGCCAGCAGCGTAGGGGCGGGGTTGAGCACAGATACGCAGTATTTT

abundance: .
d_gene: TRBD1
j_gene: TRBJ1-6
v_gene: TRBV20-1
CDR3aa: CSAPRATGGSPLHF
CDR3nt: TGCAGTGCTCCGCGGGCGACAGGGGGTTCACCCCTCCACTTT

abundance: few
d_gene: .
j_gene: TRBJ2-4
v_gene: TRBV29-1
CDR3aa: CSVVQYKNIQYF
CDR3nt: TGCAGCGTTGTACAATACAAAAACATTCAGTACTTC

abundance: .
d_gene: TRBD2
j_gene: TRBJ2-7
v_gene: TRBV7-2
CDR3aa: CASSPGLVNDEQYF
CDR3nt: TGTGCCAGCAGCCCGGGACTAGTAAATGACGAGCAGTACTTC

abundance: .
d_gene: .
j_gene: TRBJ1-1
v_gene: TRBV4-2
CDR3aa: CASRLTALMNTEAFF
CDR3nt: TGTGCCAGCAGACTAACAGCCCTTATGAACACTGAAGCTTTCTTT

abundance: .
d_gene: .
j_gene: TRBJ2-1
v_gene: TRBV9
CDR3aa: CASSAPESPPYNEQFF
CDR3nt: TGTGCCAGCAGCGCGCCCGAATCACCTCCCTACAATGAGCAGTTCTTC

abundance: .
d_gene: .
j_gene: TRBJ2-2
v_gene: TRBV4-1
CDR3aa: CASTADRRNVGELFF
CDR3nt: TGCGCCAGCACCGCAGATCGAAGGAACGTCGGGGAGCTGTTTTTT

abundance: few
d_gene: .
j_gene: TRBJ2-3
v_gene: TRBV5-1
CDR3aa: CASGQTDTQYF
CDR3nt: TGCGCCAGCGGACAGACAGATACGCAGTATTTT

abundance: .
d_gene: TRBD2
j_gene: TRBJ2-7
v_gene: TRBV20-1
CDR3aa: CSARDGKLAGVGQYF
CDR3nt: TGCAGTGCTAGAGATGGAAAACTAGCGGGGGTCGGGCAGTACTTC

abundance: few
d_gene: .
j_gene: TRBJ1-5
v_gene: TRBV7-2
CDR3aa: CASSRTGVVGNQPQHF
CDR3nt: TGTGCCAGCAGCCGAACGGGTGTTGTAGGTAATCAGCCCCAGCATTTT

abundance: .
d_gene: TRBD2
j_gene: TRBJ2-3
v_gene: TRBV12-5
CDR3aa: CASDLGSGGPSTDTQYF
CDR3nt: TGTGCTAGTGATCTGGGTAGCGGGGGCCCTAGCACAGATACGCAGTATTTT

abundance: .
d_gene: TRBD2
j_gene: TRBJ2-7
v_gene: TRBV7-2
CDR3aa: CASSAGTRFYEQYF
CDR3nt: TGTGCCAGCAGCGCCGGGACTAGATTCTACGAGCAGTACTTC

abundance: few
d_gene: .
j_gene: TRBJ2-1
v_gene: TRBV9
CDR3aa: CASSGASNEQFF
CDR3nt: TGTGCCAGCAGCGGAGCCTCCAATGAGCAGTTCTTC

abundance: .
d_gene: .
j_gene: TRBJ1-1
v_gene: TRBV9
CDR3aa: CASSPQNMNTEAFF
CDR3nt: TGTGCCAGCAGCCCTCAGAACATGAACACTGAAGCTTTCTTT

abundance: .
d_gene: .
j_gene: TRBJ1-2
v_gene: TRBV6-2/TRBV6-3
CDR3aa: CASSYGGGSNYGYTF
CDR3nt: TGTGCCAGCAGTTACGGCGGCGGTTCCAACTATGGCTACACCTTC

abundance: .
d_gene: .
j_gene: TRBJ1-1
v_gene: TRBV3-1
CDR3aa: CASSQEGGAFF
CDR3nt: TGTGCCAGCAGCCAAGAAGGGGGAGCTTTCTTT

abundance: .
d_gene: .
j_gene: TRBJ1-1
v_gene: TRBV4-3
CDR3aa: CASSLLGTGRMNTEAFF
CDR3nt: TGCGCCAGCAGCCTCCTTGGAACAGGGCGGATGAACACTGAAGCTTTCTTT

abundance: few
d_gene: TRBD1
j_gene: TRBJ1-2
v_gene: TRBV12-3/TRBV12-4
CDR3aa: CASSRQGVSGGYTF
CDR3nt: TGTGCCAGCAGTCGACAGGGAGTTTCTGGTGGCTACACCTTC

abundance: .
d_gene: TRBD1
j_gene: TRBJ2-5
v_gene: TRBV7-2
CDR3aa: CASSSSRDRETQYF
CDR3nt: TGTGCCAGCAGCTCCAGCCGGGACAGAGAGACCCAGTACTTC

abundance: many
d_gene: .
j_gene: TRBJ2-1
v_gene: TRBV5-1
CDR3aa: CASSPGGGGLYNEQFF
CDR3nt: TGCGCCAGCAGCCCGGGAGGCGGGGGCCTATACAATGAGCAGTTCTTC

abundance: .
d_gene: TRBD1
j_gene: TRBJ2-7
v_gene: TRBV15
CDR3aa: CATSRGRRTGKAYEQYF
CDR3nt: TGTGCCACCAGCAGAGGAAGGAGGACAGGGAAAGCCTACGAGCAGTACTTC

abundance: .
d_gene: .
j_gene: TRBJ2-7
v_gene: TRBV6-2/TRBV6-3
CDR3aa: CASSYGDFPSSYEQYF
CDR3nt: TGTGCCAGCAGTTACGGGGACTTCCCGAGCTCCTACGAGCAGTACTTC

abundance: .
d_gene: .
j_gene: TRBJ2-5
v_gene: TRBV4-2
CDR3aa: CASSQERTLVTGTQYF
CDR3nt: TGTGCCAGCAGCCAAGAACGGACCCTCGTGACTGGGACCCAGTACTTC

abundance: few
d_gene: .
j_gene: TRBJ1-2
v_gene: TRBV25-1
CDR3aa: CASLGVADYGYTF
CDR3nt: TGTGCCAGCCTTGGGGTGGCGGACTATGGCTACACCTTC

abundance: .
d_gene: TRBD1
j_gene: TRBJ2-4
v_gene: TRBV5-5
CDR3aa: CASSRKGAEGEQYF
CDR3nt: TGTGCCAGCAGCAGGAAGGGGGCTGAGGGGGAGCAGTACTTC

abundance: few
d_gene: .
j_gene: TRBJ2-5
v_gene: TRBV20-1
CDR3aa: CSARGDWPQETQYF
CDR3nt: TGCAGTGCTAGGGGGGACTGGCCTCAAGAGACCCAGTACTTC

abundance: .
d_gene: .
j_gene: TRBJ2-1
v_gene: TRBV6-1
CDR3aa: CASSESGSHNEQFF
CDR3nt: TGTGCCAGCAGTGAAAGCGGCAGCCACAATGAGCAGTTCTTC

abundance: .
d_gene: .
j_gene: TRBJ2-1
v_gene: TRBV14
CDR3aa: CASSRPGSGINEQFF
CDR3nt: TGTGCCAGCAGCCGCCCAGGGTCGGGAATCAATGAGCAGTTCTTC

abundance: few
d_gene: .
j_gene: TRBJ2-1
v_gene: TRBV24-1
CDR3aa: CATSDSRGRSYNEQFF
CDR3nt: TGTGCCACCAGTGATAGCAGGGGTAGGTCCTACAATGAGCAGTTCTTC

abundance: .
d_gene: .
j_gene: TRBJ1-2
v_gene: TRBV6-1
CDR3aa: CASSGTRIGAEGYTF
CDR3nt: TGTGCCAGCAGTGGAACCCGAATAGGAGCCGAGGGCTACACCTTC

abundance: .
d_gene: TRBD1
j_gene: TRBJ2-4
v_gene: TRBV20-1
CDR3aa: CSAEDRLAKNIQYF
CDR3nt: TGCAGTGCCGAGGACAGGCTAGCCAAAAACATTCAGTACTTC

abundance: .
d_gene: .
j_gene: TRBJ2-3
v_gene: TRBV24-1
CDR3aa: CATSDFGRDTDTQYF
CDR3nt: TGTGCCACCAGTGATTTTGGCAGGGATACAGATACGCAGTATTTT

abundance: .
d_gene: .
j_gene: TRBJ2-1
v_gene: TRBV4-3
CDR3aa: CASSQGGRGPGEQFF
CDR3nt: TGCGCCAGCAGCCAAGGGGGGCGGGGCCCCGGTGAGCAGTTCTTC

abundance: .
d_gene: .
j_gene: TRBJ2-6
v_gene: TRBV5-1
CDR3aa: CASSQGSRESNVLTF
CDR3nt: TGCGCCAGCAGCCAGGGGTCCAGGGAGTCCAACGTCCTGACTTTC

abundance: .
d_gene: .
j_gene: TRBJ2-7
v_gene: TRBV3-1
CDR3aa: CASSRGDRGDEYF
CDR3nt: TGTGCCAGCAGTCGAGGAGATCGAGGGGACGAGTACTTC

abundance: .
d_gene: .
j_gene: TRBJ2-5
v_gene: TRBV24-1
CDR3aa: CATSDSGRGQETQYF
CDR3nt: TGTGCCACCAGTGATTCGGGCAGGGGTCAAGAGACCCAGTACTTC

abundance: .
d_gene: TRBD1
j_gene: TRBJ2-7
v_gene: TRBV10-3
CDR3aa: CAISPPGQGREQYF
CDR3nt: TGTGCCATCAGCCCCCCCGGACAGGGCCGCGAGCAGTACTTC

abundance: .
d_gene: .
j_gene: TRBJ1-2
v_gene: TRBV27
CDR3aa: CASRRERSYGYTF
CDR3nt: TGTGCCAGCAGACGAGAACGGTCCTATGGCTACACCTTC

abundance: few
d_gene: .
j_gene: TRBJ2-3
v_gene: TRBV7-2
CDR3aa: CASSLDRESTDTQYF
CDR3nt: TGTGCCAGCAGCTTAGACAGGGAGAGCACAGATACGCAGTATTTT